This T cell receptor (beta chain) was identified during a study of cytomegalovirus exposure and HLA in healthy donors. At the level of the study: As an earlier analysis found, some 170 million T cells yielded 95 million to 130 million unique TCR beta sequences. Study results and caveats: Whilst most TCR sequences proved rare, a subset of public TCRs occurred across many donors. Researchers reported in a later analysis that common viral pathogens appeared linked to several top clusters. Clonal expansion was found to be greater in HLA-associated TCR beta chains than in equally common others in a later analysis.

The germline V and J ends were trimmed by 0 bases and 5 bases, with 13 bases remaining between them. The CDR3 loop spans 15 amino acids. From germline, CDR1 is LGHNA and CDR2 YSLEER. The PCR made use of 60 Vbeta and 13 Jbeta primers. TCRdb's table, derived via immunoSEQ multiplex PCR, lists solely in-frame clones and lacks some. This table has about 57,000 clones, approximately 80% appearing once. On this clone itself: As yet, its antigen is unknown.

The V and J genes are TRBV4-3 and TRBJ2-5, with D hard to call. The sample was PBMCs. This TCR derives from a man aged 25-40 years in good health and CMV-seronegative. CDR3 sequence reads: CASSQEPGRQETQYF. DNA for the CDR3: TGCGCCAGCAGCCAAGAGCCAGGCCGGCAGGAGACCCAGTACTTC.